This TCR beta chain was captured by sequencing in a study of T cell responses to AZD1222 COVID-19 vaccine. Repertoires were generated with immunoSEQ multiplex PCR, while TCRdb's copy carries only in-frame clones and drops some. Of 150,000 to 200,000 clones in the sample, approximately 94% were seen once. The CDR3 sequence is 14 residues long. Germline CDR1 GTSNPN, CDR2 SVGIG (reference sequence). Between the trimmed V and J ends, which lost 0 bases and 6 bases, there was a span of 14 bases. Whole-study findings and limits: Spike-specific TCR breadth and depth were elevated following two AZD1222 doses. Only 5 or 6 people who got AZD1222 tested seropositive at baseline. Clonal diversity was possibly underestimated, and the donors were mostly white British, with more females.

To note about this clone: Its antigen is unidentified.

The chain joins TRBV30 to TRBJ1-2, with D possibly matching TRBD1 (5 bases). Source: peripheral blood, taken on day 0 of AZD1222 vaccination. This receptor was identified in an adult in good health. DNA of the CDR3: TGTGCCTGGAGTGTAATAAGCGGGACGGATGGCTACACCTTC. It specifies CAWSVISGTDGYTF.